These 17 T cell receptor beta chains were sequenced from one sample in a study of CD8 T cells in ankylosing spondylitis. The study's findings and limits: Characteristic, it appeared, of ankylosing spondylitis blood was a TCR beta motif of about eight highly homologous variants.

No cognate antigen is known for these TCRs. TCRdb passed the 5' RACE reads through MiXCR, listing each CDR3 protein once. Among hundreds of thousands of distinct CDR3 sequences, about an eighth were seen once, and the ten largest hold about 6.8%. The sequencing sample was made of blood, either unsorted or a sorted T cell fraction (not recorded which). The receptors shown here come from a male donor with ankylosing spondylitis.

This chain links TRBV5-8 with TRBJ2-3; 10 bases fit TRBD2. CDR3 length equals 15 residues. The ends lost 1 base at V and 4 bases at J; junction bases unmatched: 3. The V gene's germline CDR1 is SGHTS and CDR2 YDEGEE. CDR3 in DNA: TGTGCCAGCAGCTTGTCACTAGCGGGACCAGATACGCAGTATTTT. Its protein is CASSLSLAGPDTQYF. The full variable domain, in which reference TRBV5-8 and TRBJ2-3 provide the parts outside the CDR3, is EAGVTQSPTHLIKTRGQQATLRCSPISGHTSVYWYQQALGLGLQFLLWYDEGEERNRGNFPPRFSGRQFPNYSSELNVNALELEDSALYLCASSLSLAGPDTQYFGPGTRLTVL.

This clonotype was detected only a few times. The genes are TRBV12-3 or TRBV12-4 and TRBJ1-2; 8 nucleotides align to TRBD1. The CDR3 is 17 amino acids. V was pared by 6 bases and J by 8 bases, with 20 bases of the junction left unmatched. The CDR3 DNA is TGTGCCAGCAGGGGGCGGGGGCAGGGGGCGGAAATTAAGGGCTACACCTTC. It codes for CASRGRGQGAEIKGYTF.

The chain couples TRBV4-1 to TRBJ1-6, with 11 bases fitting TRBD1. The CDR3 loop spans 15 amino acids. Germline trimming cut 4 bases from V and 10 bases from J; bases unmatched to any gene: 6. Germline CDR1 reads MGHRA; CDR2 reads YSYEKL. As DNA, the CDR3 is TGCGCCAGCAGCCCCGGACAGGGGGCGCGCTCACCCCTCCACTTT. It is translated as CASSPGQGARSPLHF.

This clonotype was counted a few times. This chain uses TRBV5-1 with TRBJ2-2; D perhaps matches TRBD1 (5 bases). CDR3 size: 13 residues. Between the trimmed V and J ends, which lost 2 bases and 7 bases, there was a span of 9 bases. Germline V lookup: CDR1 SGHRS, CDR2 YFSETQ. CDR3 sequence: CASSFSRDGELFF. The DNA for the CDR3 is TGCGCCAGCAGCTTCTCCAGGGACGGGGAGCTGTTTTTT.

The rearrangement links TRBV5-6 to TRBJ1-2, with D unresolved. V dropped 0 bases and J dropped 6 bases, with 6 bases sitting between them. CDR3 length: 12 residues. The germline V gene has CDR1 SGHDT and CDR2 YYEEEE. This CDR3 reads CASSLGEDGYTF. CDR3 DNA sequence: TGTGCCAGCAGCTTGGGAGAAGATGGCTACACCTTC.

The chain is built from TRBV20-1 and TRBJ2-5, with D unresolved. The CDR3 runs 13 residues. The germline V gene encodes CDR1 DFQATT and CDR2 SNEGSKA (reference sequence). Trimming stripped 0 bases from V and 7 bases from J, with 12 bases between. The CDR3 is CSARERVSMTQYF. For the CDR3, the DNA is TGCAGTGCTAGAGAACGAGTTAGCATGACCCAGTACTTC.

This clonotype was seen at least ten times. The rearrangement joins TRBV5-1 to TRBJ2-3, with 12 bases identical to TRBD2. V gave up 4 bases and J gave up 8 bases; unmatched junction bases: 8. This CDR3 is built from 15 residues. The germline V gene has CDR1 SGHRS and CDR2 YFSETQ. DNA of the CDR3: TGCGCCAGCAGCGGCGGACTAGCGGGACAGGGTACGCAGTATTTT. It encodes CASSGGLAGQGTQYF.

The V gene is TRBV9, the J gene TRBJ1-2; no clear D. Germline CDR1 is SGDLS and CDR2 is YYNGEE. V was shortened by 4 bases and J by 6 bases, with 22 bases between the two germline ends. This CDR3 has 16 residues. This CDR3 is CASSPRVLSPGDGYTF. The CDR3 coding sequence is TGTGCCAGCAGCCCCCGGGTCCTGTCTCCCGGGGATGGCTACACCTTC.

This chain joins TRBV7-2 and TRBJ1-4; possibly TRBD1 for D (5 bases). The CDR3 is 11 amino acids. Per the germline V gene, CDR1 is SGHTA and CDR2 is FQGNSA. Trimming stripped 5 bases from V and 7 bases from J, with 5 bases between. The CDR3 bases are TGTGCCAGCAGCGGGGGTGAAAAACTGTTTTTT. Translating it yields CASSGGEKLFF.

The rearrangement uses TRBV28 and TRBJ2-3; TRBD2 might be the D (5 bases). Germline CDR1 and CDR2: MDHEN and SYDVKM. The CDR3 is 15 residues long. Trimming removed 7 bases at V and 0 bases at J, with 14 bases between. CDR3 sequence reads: CASKGGQRSTDTQYF. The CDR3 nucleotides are TGTGCCAGCAAAGGCGGCCAGCGGAGCACAGATACGCAGTATTTT.

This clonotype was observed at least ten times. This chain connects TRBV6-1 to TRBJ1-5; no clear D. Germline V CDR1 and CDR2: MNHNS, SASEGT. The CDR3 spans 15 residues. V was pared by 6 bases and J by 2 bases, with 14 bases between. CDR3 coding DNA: TGTGCCAGCAGACCCACTTTCAGTGGCAATCAGCCCCAGCATTTT. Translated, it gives CASRPTFSGNQPQHF.

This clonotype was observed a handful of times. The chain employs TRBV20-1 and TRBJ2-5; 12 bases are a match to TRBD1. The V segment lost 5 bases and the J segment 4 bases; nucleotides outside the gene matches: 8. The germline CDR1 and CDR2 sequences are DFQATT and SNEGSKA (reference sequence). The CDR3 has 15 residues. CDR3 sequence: CSARSGQGAGETQYF. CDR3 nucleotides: TGCAGTGCTCGCTCGGGACAGGGGGCTGGAGAGACCCAGTACTTC.

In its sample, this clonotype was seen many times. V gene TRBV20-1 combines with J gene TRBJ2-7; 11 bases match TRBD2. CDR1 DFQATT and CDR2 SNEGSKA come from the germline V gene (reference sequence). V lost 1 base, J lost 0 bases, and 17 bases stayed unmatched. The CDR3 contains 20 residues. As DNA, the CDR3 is TGCAGTGCTAGAGCCCTCGGGGCTAGCGGGAGGAGGATACTCTCCTACGAGCAGTACTTC. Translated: CSARALGASGRRILSYEQYF.

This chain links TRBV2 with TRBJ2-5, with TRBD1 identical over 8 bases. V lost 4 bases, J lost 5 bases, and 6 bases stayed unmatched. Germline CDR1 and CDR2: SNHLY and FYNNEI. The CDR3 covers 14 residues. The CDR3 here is CASSGTGLGETQYF. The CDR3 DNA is TGTGCCAGCAGTGGGACAGGGTTAGGTGAGACCCAGTACTTC.

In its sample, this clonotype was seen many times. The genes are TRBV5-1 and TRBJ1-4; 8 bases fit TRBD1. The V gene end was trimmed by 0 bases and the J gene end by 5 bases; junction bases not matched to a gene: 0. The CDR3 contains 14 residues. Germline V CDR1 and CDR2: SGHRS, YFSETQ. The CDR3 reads CASSLGTGNEKLFF. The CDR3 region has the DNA TGCGCCAGCAGCTTGGGGACAGGGAATGAAAAACTGTTTTTT.

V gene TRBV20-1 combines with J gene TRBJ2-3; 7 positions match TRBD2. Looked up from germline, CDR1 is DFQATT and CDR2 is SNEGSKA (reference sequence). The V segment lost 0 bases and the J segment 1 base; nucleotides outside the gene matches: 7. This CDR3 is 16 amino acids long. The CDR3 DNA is TGCAGTGCTAGAGATGACGGGCTAGCGGGCACAGATACGCAGTATTTT. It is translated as CSARDDGLAGTDTQYF.

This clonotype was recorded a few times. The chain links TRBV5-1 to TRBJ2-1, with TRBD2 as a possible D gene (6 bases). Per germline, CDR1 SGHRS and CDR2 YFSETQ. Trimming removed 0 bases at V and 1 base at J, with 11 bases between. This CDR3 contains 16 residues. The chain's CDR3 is CASSLVRERSYNEQFF. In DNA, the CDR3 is TGCGCCAGCAGCTTGGTTCGGGAGCGGTCCTACAATGAGCAGTTCTTC.